A selection of T cell receptor beta chains follows, all from one sample in a study of control samples from healthy donors and cancer patients. Some clones are missing from TCRdb's copy, which holds only in-frame ones; the method was immunoSEQ multiplex PCR. This table holds approximately 70,000 clones, 83% found once. The specimen sequenced was blood. All receptors derive from a man aged 55-75 years in good health. Both conserved end residues are part of each CDR3. The D gene is left open where the match is weak. The listing skips clone size in some rows; elsewhere it reads once, few, many or a size class.

>NA|TRBV5-1|NA|TRBJ1-2|15
CASSLGAGPLYGYTF
TGCGCCAGCAGCTTAGGGGCCGGGCCCCTCTATGGCTACACCTTC
>NA|TRBV27|NA|TRBJ2-2|14
CASSFGVNTGELFF
TGTGCCAGCAGTTTTGGAGTGAACACCGGGGAGCTGTTTTTT
>NA|TRBV9|TRBD2|TRBJ2-5|15
CASSVGLAGGETQYF
TGTGCCAGCAGCGTAGGGCTAGCGGGAGGAGAGACCCAGTACTTC
>few|TRBV6-2/TRBV6-3|TRBD1|TRBJ1-2|16
CASSSLPGQGGYGYTF
TGTGCCAGCAGTTCCCTTCCGGGACAGGGCGGCTATGGCTACACCTTC
>NA|TRBV6-6|NA|TRBJ1-1|14
CASSPQGRNTEAFF
TGTGCCAGCAGTCCACAGGGACGGAACACTGAAGCTTTCTTT
>NA|TRBV2|NA|TRBJ2-3|15
CASTPGRMLGDTQYF
TGTGCCAGCACTCCCGGGCGAATGCTGGGGGATACGCAGTATTTT
>few|TRBV29-1|NA|TRBJ2-1|12
CSSKGLLNEQFF
TGCAGCTCAAAGGGACTCCTCAATGAGCAGTTCTTC
>NA|TRBV2|NA|TRBJ2-6|18
CASSRILTARSGANVLTF
TGTGCCAGCTCTAGGATATTGACAGCCCGTTCTGGGGCCAACGTCCTGACTTTC
>NA|TRBV29-1|NA|TRBJ1-3|17
CSVEGVGRSSSGNTIYF
TGCAGCGTTGAAGGGGTGGGCAGGTCAAGCTCTGGAAACACCATATATTTT
>NA|TRBV7-8|NA|TRBJ1-5|14
CASSLAGGNQPQHF
TGTGCCAGCAGCTTAGCGGGGGGGAATCAGCCCCAGCATTTT
>few|TRBV5-4|NA|TRBJ2-2|16
CASSLAMGSGTGELFF
TGTGCCAGCAGCTTGGCCATGGGGAGCGGCACCGGGGAGCTGTTTTTT
>NA|TRBV4-3|TRBD2|TRBJ2-3|17
CASSQALGRADADTQYF
TGCGCCAGCAGCCAAGCCCTTGGGAGGGCCGATGCAGATACGCAGTATTTT
>NA|TRBV11-2|TRBD1|TRBJ2-1|14
CASSRRQGYNEQFF
TGTGCCAGCAGCCGGAGACAGGGGTACAATGAGCAGTTCTTC
>NA|TRBV28|TRBD2|TRBJ2-7|16
CASSLGLSGSPYEQYF
TGTGCCAGCAGTTTGGGACTAAGCGGGAGCCCCTACGAGCAGTACTTC
>NA|TRBV19|TRBD1|TRBJ2-7|15
CASSPGQGGSYEQYF
TGTGCCAGTAGTCCCGGACAGGGTGGGTCCTACGAGCAGTACTTC
>NA|TRBV11-2|NA|TRBJ2-7|11
CASSPSKVQYF
TGTGCCAGCAGCCCCAGTAAAGTGCAGTACTTC
>NA|TRBV28|NA|TRBJ1-1|14
CASSLFTGHTEAFF
TGTGCCAGCAGTTTATTCACAGGGCACACTGAAGCTTTCTTT
>NA|TRBV18|NA|TRBJ2-6|15
CASSLRDPGANVLTF
TGTGCCAGCTCGCTCAGGGATCCTGGGGCCAACGTCCTGACTTTC
>NA|TRBV20-1|NA|TRBJ1-2|11
CSGGGAYGYTF
TGCAGTGGGGGAGGGGCCTATGGCTACACCTTC
>NA|TRBV3-1/TRBV3-2|NA|TRBJ1-6|13
CASSQGQNSPLHF
TGTGCCAGCAGCCAAGGACAGAATTCACCCCTCCACTTT
>once|TRBV7-2|NA|TRBJ1-4|12
CASRPPGGKLFF
TGTGCCAGCAGGCCTCCGGGCGGAAAACTGTTTTTT
>NA|TRBV28|TRBD1|TRBJ2-5|15
CASSLGTGEKETQYF
TGTGCCAGCAGTTTAGGTACAGGGGAAAAAGAGACCCAGTACTTC
>NA|TRBV6-1|NA|TRBJ2-4|16
CASSVRGERAKNIQYF
TGTGCCAGCAGTGTGAGGGGGGAGCGGGCCAAAAACATTCAGTACTTC
>NA|TRBV6-5|NA|TRBJ1-2|13
CASSPTGTHGYTF
TGTGCCAGCAGCCCCACAGGGACTCATGGCTACACCTTC
>few|TRBV2|TRBD2|TRBJ2-3|16
CASSEASAGPTDTQYF
TGTGCCAGCAGTGAAGCGTCAGCGGGGCCCACAGATACGCAGTATTTT
>NA|TRBV6-5|TRBD1|TRBJ1-1|15
CASSYSIYRGAEAFF
TGTGCCAGCAGTTACTCGATATACAGGGGTGCTGAAGCTTTCTTT
>once|TRBV29-1|NA|TRBJ2-2|14
CSASRQGYAGELFF
TGCAGCGCCTCAAGGCAGGGCTACGCCGGGGAGCTGTTTTTT
>NA|TRBV7-9|TRBD2|TRBJ2-6|17
CASSLQGGSSGANVLTF
TGTGCCAGCAGCTTACAGGGAGGGTCTTCTGGGGCCAACGTCCTGACTTTC
>NA|TRBV7-2|NA|TRBJ2-5|15
CASSLVATQAETQYF
TGTGCCAGCAGCTTAGTTGCAACCCAAGCGGAGACCCAGTACTTC
>NA|TRBV4-1|NA|TRBJ1-4|15
CASSQTGVANEKLFF
TGCGCCAGCAGCCAAACTGGAGTAGCTAATGAAAAACTGTTTTTT
>NA|TRBV5-4|TRBD1|TRBJ2-7|13
CASSSTGVYEQYF
TGTGCCAGCAGCTCGACAGGGGTCTACGAGCAGTACTTC
>NA|TRBV6-2/TRBV6-3|NA|TRBJ2-1|15
CASSEQGGYRNEQFF
TGTGCCAGCAGTGAGCAGGGAGGTTACAGGAATGAGCAGTTCTTC
>once|TRBV6-5|NA|TRBJ1-2|13
CASSPQGLYGYTF
TGTGCCAGCAGTCCCCAGGGGTTGTATGGCTACACCTTC
>NA|TRBV28|TRBD1|TRBJ1-5|14
CASSLGQGFQPQHF
TGTGCCAGCAGTTTGGGACAGGGGTTTCAGCCCCAGCATTTT
>NA|TRBV2|NA|TRBJ2-3|15
CASSEGALLTDTQYF
TGTGCCAGCAGTGAGGGTGCTCTACTCACAGATACGCAGTATTTT
>NA|TRBV18|NA|TRBJ2-1|13
CASSELEGNEQFF
TGTGCCAGCTCAGAACTAGAAGGCAATGAGCAGTTCTTC
>few|TRBV5-1|NA|TRBJ2-5|15
CASSLGIRPQETQYF
TGCGCCAGCAGCTTGGGAATCCGTCCTCAAGAGACCCAGTACTTC
>NA|TRBV6-5|NA|TRBJ1-4|14
CASSYRGGNEKLFF
TGTGCCAGCAGTTACCGGGGGGGGAATGAAAAACTGTTTTTT
>NA|TRBV18|TRBD2|TRBJ2-7|15
CASSPPGLSMGGQYF
TGTGCCAGCTCACCGCCGGGACTATCAATGGGTGGGCAGTACTTC
>NA|TRBV25-1|TRBD1|TRBJ1-3|14
CASKDWTGTNTIYF
TGTGCCAGCAAGGATTGGACAGGGACGAACACCATATATTTT
>NA|TRBV18|NA|TRBJ2-5|12
CASSPMGETQYF
TGTGCCAGCTCACCAATGGGAGAGACCCAGTACTTC
>NA|TRBV3-1/TRBV3-2|TRBD2|TRBJ2-1|16
CASSPLAGSSYNEQFF
TGTGCCAGCAGCCCCCTAGCGGGAAGCTCCTACAATGAGCAGTTCTTC
>NA|TRBV6-5|NA|TRBJ1-5|14
CASSYGQGYQPQHF
TGTGCCAGCAGTTACGGGCAGGGTTATCAGCCCCAGCATTTT
>NA|TRBV10-3|NA|TRBJ1-5|13
CAIRGTSDQPQHF
TGTGCCATCAGGGGGACATCAGACCAGCCCCAGCATTTT
>NA|TRBV6-2/TRBV6-3|NA|TRBJ2-6|19
CASSYGWQPLISGANVLTF
TGTGCCAGCAGTTACGGGTGGCAGCCCCTCATCTCTGGGGCCAACGTCCTGACTTTC
>NA|TRBV4-1|TRBD2|TRBJ2-1|17
CASSQEGSGRPDDEQFF
TGCGCCAGCAGCCAAGAGGGGAGCGGGAGGCCGGACGATGAGCAGTTCTTC
>NA|TRBV15|NA|TRBJ1-5|15
CATSSGAAGNQPQHF
TGTGCCACCAGCAGTGGGGCAGCGGGCAATCAGCCCCAGCATTTT
>many|TRBV6-6|TRBD2|TRBJ2-3|17
CASSPELAGVEQDTQYF
TGTGCCAGCAGTCCCGAACTAGCGGGAGTGGAACAAGATACGCAGTATTTT
>NA|TRBV28|NA|TRBJ1-5|14
CASSLVTGHQPQHF
TGTGCCAGCAGTTTAGTGACAGGCCATCAGCCCCAGCATTTT
>NA|TRBV7-9|TRBD1|TRBJ1-4|17
CASSLVNRGRTNEKLFF
TGTGCCAGCAGCTTAGTTAACAGGGGGCGAACTAATGAAAAACTGTTTTTT
>once|TRBV7-9|NA|TRBJ1-1|16
CASSFRRQVLNTEAFF
TGTGCCAGCAGCTTTAGGAGACAGGTGCTGAACACTGAAGCTTTCTTT
>NA|TRBV2|TRBD1|TRBJ1-2|14
CASRLRQGAGGYTF
TGTGCCAGCAGGTTACGACAGGGGGCAGGTGGCTACACCTTC
>NA|TRBV6-6|TRBD1|TRBJ1-5|15
CASSNRGPSNQPQHF
TGTGCCAGCAGTAACAGGGGGCCCTCCAATCAGCCCCAGCATTTT
>NA|TRBV19|TRBD2|TRBJ2-3|16
CASSISLAGGGDTQYF
TGTGCCAGTAGTATTTCGCTAGCGGGAGGAGGGGATACGCAGTATTTT
>NA|TRBV3-1/TRBV3-2|NA|TRBJ1-5|13
CASSQDLNQPQHF
TGTGCCAGCAGCCAGGACCTTAATCAGCCCCAGCATTTT